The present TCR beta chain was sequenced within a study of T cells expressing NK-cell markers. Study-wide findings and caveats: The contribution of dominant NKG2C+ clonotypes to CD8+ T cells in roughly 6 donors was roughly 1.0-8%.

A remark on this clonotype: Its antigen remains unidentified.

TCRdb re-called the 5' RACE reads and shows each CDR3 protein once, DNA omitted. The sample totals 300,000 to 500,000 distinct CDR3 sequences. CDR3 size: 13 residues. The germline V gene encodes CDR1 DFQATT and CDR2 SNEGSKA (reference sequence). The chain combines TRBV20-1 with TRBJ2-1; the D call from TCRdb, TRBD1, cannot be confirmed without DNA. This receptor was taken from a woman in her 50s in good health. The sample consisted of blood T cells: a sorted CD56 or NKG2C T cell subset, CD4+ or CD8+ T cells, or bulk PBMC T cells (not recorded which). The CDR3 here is CSAGQGAKNEQFF.